This T cell receptor beta chain was found in a study of blood T cells in healthy people across ages. A sample-barcoded 5' primer and a J-beta primer mix were used in a second PCR of roughly 7 to 11 cycles. TCRdb fed the 5' RACE reads into MiXCR, producing one record per CDR3 protein. This repertoire shows roughly 2 million distinct CDR3 sequences, just under 50% found once; its top ten account for 2.1%. General study results and limits: A greater number of naive CD4+ cells and higher diversity distinguished long-lived donors from aged donors. Considered underestimates were the diversity estimates obtained from one million T cells.

This CDR3 region has 15 residues. In germline, CDR1 is SGHTA, CDR2 FQGNSA. J gave up 7 bases and V 2 bases, and 7 bases lay outside the gene matches. A remark on this clonotype: Its antigen is still unknown.

What was sequenced was blood. The V gene is TRBV7-2, the J gene TRBJ2-5; 10 positions match TRBD2. This clonotype was sampled from a woman between 35 and 50 years old in good health. In nucleotides, the CDR3 is TGTGCCAGCAGCTTACCTAGCGGGGGTCCAGGGACCCAGTACTTC. This gives the protein CASSLPSGGPGTQYF.